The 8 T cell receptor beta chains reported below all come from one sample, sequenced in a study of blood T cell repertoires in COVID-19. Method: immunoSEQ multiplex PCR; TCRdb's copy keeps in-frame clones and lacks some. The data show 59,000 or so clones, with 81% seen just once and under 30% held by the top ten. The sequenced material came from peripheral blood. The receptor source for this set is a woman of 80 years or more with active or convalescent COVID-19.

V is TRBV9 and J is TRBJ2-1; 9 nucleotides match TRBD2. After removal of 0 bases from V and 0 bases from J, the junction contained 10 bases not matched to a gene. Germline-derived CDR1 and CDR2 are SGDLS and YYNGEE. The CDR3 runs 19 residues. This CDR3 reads CASSVDPSSGVSSYNEQFF. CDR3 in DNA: TGTGCCAGCAGCGTAGACCCCTCTAGCGGGGTGAGCTCCTACAATGAGCAGTTCTTC.

DNA for the CDR3: TGTGCCAGCAGTTACTATTTAGCGGGGAGCTACGAGCAGTACTTC. Amino acids: CASSYYLAGSYEQYF. The V gene is TRBV6-2 or TRBV6-3, the J gene TRBJ2-7; TRBD2 aligns across 8 bases. CDR1 is MNHEY and CDR2 is SVGEGT in the germline V gene. The junction had 5 bases not matched to a gene; V was cut back by 1 base and J by 3 bases. This CDR3 has 15 amino acids.

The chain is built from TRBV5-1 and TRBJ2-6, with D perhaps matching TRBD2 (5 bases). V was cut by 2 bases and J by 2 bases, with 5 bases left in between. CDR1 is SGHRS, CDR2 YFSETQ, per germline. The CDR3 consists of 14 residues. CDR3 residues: CASSLLAGANVLTF. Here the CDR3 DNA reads TGCGCCAGCAGCTTACTAGCTGGGGCCAACGTCCTGACTTTC. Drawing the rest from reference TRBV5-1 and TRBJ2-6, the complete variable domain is KAGVTQTPRYLIKTRGQQVTLSCSPISGHRSVSWYQQTPGQGLQFLFEYFSETQRNKGNFPGRFSGRQFSNSRSEMNVSTLELGDSALYLCASSLLAGANVLTFGAGSRLTVL.

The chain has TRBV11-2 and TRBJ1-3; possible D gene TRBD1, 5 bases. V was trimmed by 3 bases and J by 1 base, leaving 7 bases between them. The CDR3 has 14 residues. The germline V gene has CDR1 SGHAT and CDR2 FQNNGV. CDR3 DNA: TGTGCCAGCAGCTTGGGGGGGTCTGGAAACACCATATATTTT. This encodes CASSLGGSGNTIYF.

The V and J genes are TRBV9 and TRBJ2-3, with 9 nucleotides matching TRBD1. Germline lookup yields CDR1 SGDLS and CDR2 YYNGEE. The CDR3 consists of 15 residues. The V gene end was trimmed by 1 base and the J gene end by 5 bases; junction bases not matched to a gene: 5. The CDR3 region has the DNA TGTGCCAGCAGCGTAAAGGGACAGGGTGTAGATACGCAGTATTTT. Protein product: CASSVKGQGVDTQYF.

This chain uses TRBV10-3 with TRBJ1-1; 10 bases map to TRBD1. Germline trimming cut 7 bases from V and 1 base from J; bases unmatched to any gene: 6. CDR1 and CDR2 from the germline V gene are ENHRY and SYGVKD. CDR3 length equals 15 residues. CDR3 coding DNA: TGTGCCATCACAATGACAGGGGGCGAGAACACTGAAGCTTTCTTT. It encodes CAITMTGGENTEAFF.

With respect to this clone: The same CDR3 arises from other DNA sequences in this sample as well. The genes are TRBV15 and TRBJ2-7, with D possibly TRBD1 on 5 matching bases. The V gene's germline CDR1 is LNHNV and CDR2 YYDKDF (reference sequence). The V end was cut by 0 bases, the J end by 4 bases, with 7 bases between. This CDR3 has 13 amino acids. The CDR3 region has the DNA TGTGCCACCAGCAGAGATCAGGGTTACGAGCAGTACTTC. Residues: CATSRDQGYEQYF.

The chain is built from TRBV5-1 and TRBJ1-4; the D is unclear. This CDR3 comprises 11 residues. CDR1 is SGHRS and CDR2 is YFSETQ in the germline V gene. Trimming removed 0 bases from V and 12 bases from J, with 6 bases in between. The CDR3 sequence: CASSLGAELFF. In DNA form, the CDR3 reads TGCGCCAGCAGCTTGGGAGCGGAACTGTTTTTT.